This TCR beta chain was captured in a study of T cells expressing NK-cell markers. The CDR3 has 16 amino acids. The germline CDR1 and CDR2 sequences are MGHRA and YSYEKL. Production of TCR beta cDNA relied on 5'RACE template switching with UMIs. TCRdb re-called the 5' RACE reads; every CDR3 protein appears as one record, without DNA. The sample includes about 150,000 distinct CDR3 sequences. The sample taken for sequencing was blood T cells: a sorted CD56 or NKG2C T cell subset, CD4+ or CD8+ T cells, or bulk PBMC T cells (not recorded which). This sequence originates from a woman aged 50 to 65 in good health. The chain carries TRBV4-1 and TRBJ2-3; TCRdb outputs TRBD2, but without DNA this stays unchecked. The CDR3 spells CASSRAWREGTDTQYF.